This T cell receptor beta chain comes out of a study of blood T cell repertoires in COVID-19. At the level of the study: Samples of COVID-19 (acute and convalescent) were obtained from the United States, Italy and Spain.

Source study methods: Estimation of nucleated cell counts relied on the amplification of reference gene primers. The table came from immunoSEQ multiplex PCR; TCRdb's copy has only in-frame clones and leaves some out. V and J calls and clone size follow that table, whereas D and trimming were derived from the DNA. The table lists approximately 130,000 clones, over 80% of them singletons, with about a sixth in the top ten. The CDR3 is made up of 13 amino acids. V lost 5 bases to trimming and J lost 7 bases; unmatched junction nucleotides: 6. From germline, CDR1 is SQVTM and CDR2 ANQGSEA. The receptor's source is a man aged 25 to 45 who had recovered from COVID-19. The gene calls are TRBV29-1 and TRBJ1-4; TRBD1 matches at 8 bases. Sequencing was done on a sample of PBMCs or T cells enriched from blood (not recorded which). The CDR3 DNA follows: TGCAGCGTTAGCAGGGGGCAGGGTGAAAAACTGTTTTTT. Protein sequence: CSVSRGQGEKLFF. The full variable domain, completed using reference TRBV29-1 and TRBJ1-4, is SAVISQKPSRDICQRGTSLTIQCQVDSQVTMMFWYRQQPGQSLTLIATANQGSEATYESGFVIDKFPISRPNLTFSTLTVSNMSPEDSSIYLCSVSRGQGEKLFFGSGTQLSVL.